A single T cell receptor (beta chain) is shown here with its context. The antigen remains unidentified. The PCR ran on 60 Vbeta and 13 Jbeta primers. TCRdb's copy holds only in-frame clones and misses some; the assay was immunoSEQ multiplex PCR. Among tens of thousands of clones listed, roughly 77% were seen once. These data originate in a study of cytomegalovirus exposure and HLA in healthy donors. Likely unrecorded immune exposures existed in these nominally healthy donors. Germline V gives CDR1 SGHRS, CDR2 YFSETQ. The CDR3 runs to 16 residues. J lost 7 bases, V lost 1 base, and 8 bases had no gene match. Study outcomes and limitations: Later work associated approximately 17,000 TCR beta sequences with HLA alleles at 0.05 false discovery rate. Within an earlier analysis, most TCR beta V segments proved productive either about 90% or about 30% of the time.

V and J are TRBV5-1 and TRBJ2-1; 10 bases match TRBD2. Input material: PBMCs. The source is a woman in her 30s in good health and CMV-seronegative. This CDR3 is CASSLQAGGPQNEQFF. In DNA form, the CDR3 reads TGCGCCAGCAGCTTGCAAGCGGGAGGGCCTCAGAATGAGCAGTTCTTC. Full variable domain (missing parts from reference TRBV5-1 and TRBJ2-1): KAGVTQTPRYLIKTRGQQVTLSCSPISGHRSVSWYQQTPGQGLQFLFEYFSETQRNKGNFPGRFSGRQFSNSRSEMNVSTLELGDSALYLCASSLQAGGPQNEQFFGPGTRLTVL.